What follows are 18 T cell receptor beta chains derived from one specimen sequenced in a study of T-cell memory formation after mild COVID-19. TCRdb re-derived calls from the 5' RACE reads in MiXCR, one entry per CDR3 protein. The sample records fewer than 350,000 distinct CDR3 sequences, about a sixth being singletons. Sequenced material: PBMCs or a T cell subset sorted from them (not recorded which). The receptors shown here come from a man aged 18 to 30 who had mild COVID-19 (a few samples of this study predate the infection). Cell type and time point are not known.

V is TRBV29-1 and J is TRBJ1-2; D possibly corresponds to TRBD1 (5 bases). V lost 6 bases to trimming and J lost 7 bases, with 12 bases between them. Per the germline V gene, CDR1 is SQVTM and CDR2 is ANQGSEA. This CDR3 contains 11 residues. CDR3 sequence reads: CSVDSGSGYTF. The CDR3 DNA follows: TGCAGCGTCGACAGTGGGTCTGGCTACACCTTC.

In its sample, this clonotype was seen a few times. The J gene is TRBJ2-1, the V gene TRBV6-6; 8 bases fit TRBD2. Germline V gene sequence: CDR1 MNHNY, CDR2 SVGAGI (reference sequence). J lost 4 bases, V lost 4 bases, and 6 bases had no gene match. CDR3 length equals 15 residues. The CDR3 nucleotides read TGTGCCAGCAGTTTTAGCGGGGCAGCTTACAATGAGCAGTTCTTC. Translating gives CASSFSGAAYNEQFF.

The chain has TRBV7-2 and TRBJ1-5; no definite D call. There are 13 residues in the CDR3. V was clipped by 6 bases and J by 5 bases, with 11 bases between them. Looked up from germline, CDR1 is SGHTA and CDR2 is FQGNSA. CDR3 bases: TGTGCCAGCAGTCCTCAGCCGGATCAGCCCCAGCATTTT. Its translation is CASSPQPDQPQHF.

This clonotype was seen a few times. The chain combines TRBV29-1 with TRBJ2-4; TRBD1 matches 9 bases. V trimming: 5 bases; J trimming: 5 bases; junction bases outside the gene matches: 4. Germline V gene sequence: CDR1 SQVTM, CDR2 ANQGSEA. The CDR3 is 13 amino acids. This CDR3 is CSVRTGGENIQYF. DNA of the CDR3: TGCAGCGTTAGAACAGGGGGCGAAAACATTCAGTACTTC.

The V call is TRBV6-1, the J call TRBJ2-5; D not resolved. V lost 7 bases, J lost 5 bases, and 14 bases lay in between. This CDR3 is 13 amino acids long. Looked up from germline, CDR1 is MNHNS and CDR2 is SASEGT. CDR3: CASTGRLGETQYF. CDR3 DNA: TGTGCCAGCACTGGAAGGCTGGGTGAGACCCAGTACTTC.

The chain combines TRBV5-5 with TRBJ2-1; 8 bases agree with TRBD1. Losses at the gene ends were 4 bases for V and 8 bases for J; bases not matched to a gene: 8. Per germline, CDR1 SGHKS and CDR2 YYEKEE (reference sequence). The CDR3 loop spans 14 amino acids. The CDR3 region is CASSTRTGRDEQFF. CDR3 in DNA: TGTGCCAGCAGCACCCGGACAGGGCGGGATGAGCAGTTCTTC. Looking up the rest from reference TRBV5-5 and TRBJ2-1 gives the full variable domain: DAGVTQSPTHLIKTRGQQVTLRCSPISGHKSVSWYQQVLGQGPQFIFQYYEKEERGRGNFPDRFSARQFPNYSSELNVNALLLGDSALYLCASSTRTGRDEQFFGPGTRLTVL.

This chain connects TRBV4-2 to TRBJ1-5, with 9 bases that match TRBD1. Unmatched junction bases numbered 4, after V lost 1 base and J lost 6 bases. The CDR3 runs 15 residues. Germline V lookup: CDR1 LGHNA, CDR2 YNFKEQ. The CDR3: CASSQVKQGAQPQHF. CDR3 nucleotides: TGTGCCAGCAGCCAAGTAAAACAGGGGGCTCAGCCCCAGCATTTT.

This rearrangement joins TRBV6-6 to TRBJ2-5, with D maybe TRBD2 (7 bases). Trimming cost V 8 bases and J 4 bases, with 20 bases left between them. Looked up from germline, CDR1 is MNHNY and CDR2 is SVGAGI (reference sequence). This CDR3 region has 15 residues. In DNA, the CDR3 is TGTGCCAGCCTCGACTTGGGGGGGGCAGGAGAGACCCAGTACTTC. Protein product: CASLDLGGAGETQYF.

V is TRBV12-3 or TRBV12-4 and J is TRBJ1-5; D is unclear. V was cut by 6 bases and J by 5 bases, with 8 bases left in between. The CDR3 totals 12 residues. The CDR3 loop reads CASSNIDQPQHF. The CDR3 bases are TGTGCCAGCAGCAACATTGATCAGCCCCAGCATTTT.

The rearrangement uses TRBV11-2 and TRBJ2-2; TRBD1 is a possible D gene (5 bases). The V end was cut by 4 bases, the J end by 6 bases, with 12 bases between. The CDR3 runs to 14 residues. Germline V gene data show CDR1 as SGHAT and CDR2 as FQNNGV. The CDR3 DNA reads as TGTGCCAGCAGCTGGGGCTTCGGCCCCGGGGAGCTGTTTTTT. The encoded protein is CASSWGFGPGELFF.

This clonotype was counted only a few times. CDR3 in amino acids: CAIASASTDTQYF. CDR3 nucleotide sequence: TGTGCCATCGCTAGCGCTAGCACAGATACGCAGTATTTT. The rearrangement uses TRBV10-3 and TRBJ2-3, with D possibly TRBD2 on 6 matching bases. Germline V gene lookup returns CDR1 ENHRY and CDR2 SYGVKD. V shed 8 bases and J shed 0 bases, with 9 bases lying between them. This CDR3 region has 13 residues.

A few counts support this clonotype. The chain combines TRBV11-2 with TRBJ1-6; no clear D gene. Per germline, CDR1 SGHAT and CDR2 FQNNGV. Trimming took off 5 bases at V and 10 bases at J, with 18 bases between the two ends. This CDR3 has 15 amino acids. The chain's CDR3 is CASSTSTPNHSPLHF. The CDR3, as DNA: TGTGCCAGCAGCACCTCGACACCGAATCACTCACCCCTCCACTTT.

Ten or more counts support this clonotype. The chain is built from TRBV12-3 or TRBV12-4 and TRBJ2-3; no reliable D call. Trimming took off 5 bases at V and 0 bases at J, with 6 bases between the two ends. This CDR3 has 13 residues. The chain's CDR3 is CASSLGSTDTQYF. Here the CDR3 DNA reads TGTGCCAGCAGTCTCGGGAGCACAGATACGCAGTATTTT.

The rearrangement joins TRBV27 to TRBJ2-1; no clear D gene. The CDR3 is made up of 14 amino acids. CDR1 is MNHEY, CDR2 SMNVEV, per germline (reference sequence). V was cut by 8 bases and J by 0 bases, with 11 bases left in between. The CDR3 sequence is CASRRDNSYNEQFF. CDR3 DNA: TGTGCCAGCCGCAGAGACAACTCCTACAATGAGCAGTTCTTC.

This clonotype was detected only a few times. This chain links TRBV7-2 with TRBJ2-7, with D possibly TRBD1 on 5 matching bases. V lost 6 bases and J lost 2, with 11 bases in between. Germline V lookup: CDR1 SGHTA, CDR2 FQGNSA. This CDR3 contains 13 residues. CDR3 DNA sequence: TGTGCCAGCAGGGCAGGGTACCCCTACGAGCAGTACTTC. Translating it yields CASRAGYPYEQYF.

Of note for this clonotype: A junction boundary mismatches the germline segment, possibly from a read error. The rearrangement joins TRBV7-3 to TRBJ2-5; TRBD1 agrees at 11 bases. Germline V CDR1 and CDR2: SGHTA, FQGTGA. CDR3 length: 14 residues. For the CDR3, the DNA is TGTGCCAGCAGCTTAACGGGACAGGGGGAGACCAAGTACTTC. Protein sequence: CASSLTGQGETKYF. The full variable domain, in which reference TRBV7-3 and TRBJ2-5 provide the parts outside the CDR3, is GAGVSQTPSNKVTEKGKYVELRCDPISGHTALYWYRQSLGQGPEFLIYFQGTGAADDSGLPNDRFFAVRPEGSVSTLKIQRTERGDSAVYLCASSLTGQGETKYFGPGTRLLVL.

This clonotype was detected only a few times. The gene calls are TRBV5-1 and TRBJ2-7, with 7 bases lining up with TRBD1. The CDR3 loop spans 15 amino acids. Trimming removed 0 bases from V and 6 bases from J; junction bases left unmatched: 9. CDR1 SGHRS and CDR2 YFSETQ come from the germline V gene. CDR3 loop: CASSLGTGELGEQYF. The CDR3 nucleotides read TGCGCCAGCAGCTTGGGTACAGGGGAGCTCGGCGAGCAGTACTTC.

This clonotype has more than one count but fewer than ten. The chain uses TRBV29-1 and TRBJ2-7; maybe TRBD2 (5 bases). Germline CDR1 SQVTM, CDR2 ANQGSEA. Trimming stripped 4 bases from V and 3 bases from J, with 22 bases between. The CDR3 loop spans 16 amino acids. The CDR3 spells CSVVMFPVRGIYEQYF. The CDR3 DNA follows: TGCAGCGTTGTCATGTTCCCGGTCCGAGGGATCTACGAGCAGTACTTC.